This is a list of T cell receptor beta chains from one sample in a study of blood T cell repertoires in COVID-19. Some clones are missing from TCRdb's copy, which holds only in-frame ones; the method was immunoSEQ multiplex PCR. Among about 46,000 clones listed, over 75% were seen once. The specimen sequenced was peripheral blood. Every receptor here comes from an elderly woman with COVID-19, enrolled during active disease. The CDR3 runs from the conserved cysteine through the conserved F or W. A D gene is named only where the DNA matches it firmly. Size values are once, few and many counts, or a class for expanded clones, and some rows have none.

d_call: TRBD1; j_call: TRBJ1-2; clone_size: .; v_call: TRBV11-2; cdr3_nt: TGTGCCAGCAGCTCAATTTTACAGGGGGCAAGGAACTATGGCTACACCTTC; cdr3_aa: CASSSILQGARNYGYTF
d_call: TRBD1; j_call: TRBJ1-2; clone_size: .; v_call: TRBV12-3/TRBV12-4; cdr3_nt: TGTGCCAGCCAGGATGGGGGACAGGATGGCTACACCTTC; cdr3_aa: CASQDGGQDGYTF
d_call: TRBD2; j_call: TRBJ2-7; clone_size: .; v_call: TRBV5-4; cdr3_nt: TGTGCCAGCAGCTCGCCGCATTCTAGCGGGAGCTACGAGCAGTACTTC; cdr3_aa: CASSSPHSSGSYEQYF
d_call: TRBD1; j_call: TRBJ2-7; clone_size: .; v_call: TRBV4-1; cdr3_nt: TGCGCCAGCAGCCAAGATGAGGAGACAGGGGGCTTATACGAGCAGTACTTC; cdr3_aa: CASSQDEETGGLYEQYF
d_call: .; j_call: TRBJ2-5; clone_size: .; v_call: TRBV5-5; cdr3_nt: TGTGCCAGCAGCTTCCGGGTCCTCCAAGAGACCCAGTACTTC; cdr3_aa: CASSFRVLQETQYF
d_call: TRBD2; j_call: TRBJ2-3; clone_size: .; v_call: TRBV5-4; cdr3_nt: TGTGCCAGCAGACCTCTAGCGGCGGGGGATACGCAGTATTTT; cdr3_aa: CASRPLAAGDTQYF
d_call: .; j_call: TRBJ2-7; clone_size: .; v_call: TRBV6-2/TRBV6-3; cdr3_nt: TGTGCCAGCAGTTCGGTTCAGGGCTACGAGCAGTACTTC; cdr3_aa: CASSSVQGYEQYF
d_call: .; j_call: TRBJ1-6; clone_size: .; v_call: TRBV4-3; cdr3_nt: TGCGCCAGCAGCCAAGAGGGGCCCGGGGTAGCGGGTTCACCCCTCCACTTT; cdr3_aa: CASSQEGPGVAGSPLHF
d_call: .; j_call: TRBJ1-3; clone_size: few; v_call: TRBV25-1; cdr3_nt: TGTGCCAGCAGTGATTCAGGGTTAGCAGGAAACACCATATATTTT; cdr3_aa: CASSDSGLAGNTIYF
d_call: .; j_call: TRBJ1-1; clone_size: .; v_call: TRBV19; cdr3_nt: TGTGCCAGTAAGGAGCAGTCAGACACTGAAGCTTTCTTT; cdr3_aa: CASKEQSDTEAFF
d_call: .; j_call: TRBJ1-3; clone_size: .; v_call: TRBV12-3/TRBV12-4; cdr3_nt: TGTGCCAGCAGTTCTACAGTGGGAAACACCATATATTTT; cdr3_aa: CASSSTVGNTIYF
d_call: .; j_call: TRBJ2-7; clone_size: .; v_call: TRBV4-3; cdr3_nt: TGCGCCAGCAGCCAAGATGGCAGGGGCTACGAGCAGTACTTC; cdr3_aa: CASSQDGRGYEQYF
d_call: .; j_call: TRBJ2-3; clone_size: .; v_call: TRBV5-4; cdr3_nt: TGTGCCAGCAGCCCGGACTACTGGGCGAGAGAGGCAGATACGCAGTATTTT; cdr3_aa: CASSPDYWAREADTQYF
d_call: .; j_call: TRBJ2-7; clone_size: few; v_call: TRBV12-3/TRBV12-4; cdr3_nt: TGTGCCAGTGGACAGCTCTACGAGCAGTACTTC; cdr3_aa: CASGQLYEQYF
d_call: .; j_call: TRBJ2-2; clone_size: .; v_call: TRBV10-1; cdr3_nt: TGCGCCAGCAGTGAGTCGGAGATGACGAACACCGGGGAGCTGTTTTTT; cdr3_aa: CASSESEMTNTGELFF
d_call: TRBD2; j_call: TRBJ2-2; clone_size: .; v_call: TRBV5-4; cdr3_nt: TGTGCCAGCAGCAGCAACGCAGCGGGAGTAAAAACCGGGGAGCTGTTTTTT; cdr3_aa: CASSSNAAGVKTGELFF
d_call: .; j_call: TRBJ1-5; clone_size: .; v_call: TRBV19; cdr3_nt: TGTGCCAGTAGTATTTTCCCTCCTCTCCGGACAGAAGGTCAGCCCCAGCATTTT; cdr3_aa: CASSIFPPLRTEGQPQHF
d_call: .; j_call: TRBJ1-2; clone_size: .; v_call: TRBV28; cdr3_nt: TGTGCCAGCAGTTCAACCCCCACCGTGACATCTACTAACTATGGCTACACCTTC; cdr3_aa: CASSSTPTVTSTNYGYTF
d_call: .; j_call: TRBJ1-2; clone_size: .; v_call: TRBV3-1/TRBV3-2; cdr3_nt: TGTGCCAGCAGCCTGCTACCAGGGGCTGGGGGCTACACCTTC; cdr3_aa: CASSLLPGAGGYTF
d_call: TRBD2; j_call: TRBJ2-7; clone_size: .; v_call: TRBV28; cdr3_nt: TGTGCCAGCCTCAAGGGTCTAGCGGTAGACGAGCAGTACTTC; cdr3_aa: CASLKGLAVDEQYF
d_call: TRBD1; j_call: TRBJ2-5; clone_size: .; v_call: TRBV5-1; cdr3_nt: TGCGCCAGCAGCCCTGGGACAGGGCTGATTGGAGAGACCCAGTACTTC; cdr3_aa: CASSPGTGLIGETQYF
d_call: TRBD2; j_call: TRBJ2-3; clone_size: .; v_call: TRBV5-4; cdr3_nt: TGTGCCAGCAGCACCCCTAGCGGGAGGAGCACAGATACGCAGTATTTT; cdr3_aa: CASSTPSGRSTDTQYF
d_call: .; j_call: TRBJ1-6; clone_size: .; v_call: TRBV2; cdr3_nt: TGTGCCAGCACGGGACAAGAGGATTCACCCCTCCACTTT; cdr3_aa: CASTGQEDSPLHF
d_call: .; j_call: TRBJ2-3; clone_size: .; v_call: TRBV4-3; cdr3_nt: TGCGCCAGCAGCCAAAGGCTACGGGGTTTGAGCCCAGATACGCAGTATTTT; cdr3_aa: CASSQRLRGLSPDTQYF
d_call: .; j_call: TRBJ1-2; clone_size: .; v_call: TRBV5-1; cdr3_nt: TGCGCCAGCAGGGTGGCATTTAACTATGGCTACACCTTC; cdr3_aa: CASRVAFNYGYTF
d_call: TRBD1; j_call: TRBJ1-4; clone_size: .; v_call: TRBV6-2/TRBV6-3; cdr3_nt: TGTGCCAGCAGTTACGATACCGACAGGGTTGGTAATGAAAAACTGTTTTTT; cdr3_aa: CASSYDTDRVGNEKLFF